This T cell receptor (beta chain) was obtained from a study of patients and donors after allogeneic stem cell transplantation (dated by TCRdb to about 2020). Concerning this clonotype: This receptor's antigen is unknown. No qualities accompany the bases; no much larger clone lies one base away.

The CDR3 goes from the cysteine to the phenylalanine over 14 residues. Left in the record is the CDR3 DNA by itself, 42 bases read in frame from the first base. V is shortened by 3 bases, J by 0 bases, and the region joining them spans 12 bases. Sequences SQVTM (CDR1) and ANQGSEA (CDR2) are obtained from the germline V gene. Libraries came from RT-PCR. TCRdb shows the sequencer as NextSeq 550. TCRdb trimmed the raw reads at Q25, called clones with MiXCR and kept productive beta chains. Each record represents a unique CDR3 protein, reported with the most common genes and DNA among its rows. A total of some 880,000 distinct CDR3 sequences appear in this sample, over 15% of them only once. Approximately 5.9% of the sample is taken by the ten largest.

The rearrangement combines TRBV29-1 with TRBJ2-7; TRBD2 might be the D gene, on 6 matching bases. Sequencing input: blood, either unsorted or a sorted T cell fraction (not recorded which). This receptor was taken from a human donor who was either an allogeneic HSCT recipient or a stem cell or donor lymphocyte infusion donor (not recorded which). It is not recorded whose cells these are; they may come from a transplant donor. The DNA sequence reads TGCAGCGTTGAGGGGGGACCTAACTCCTACGAGCAGTACTTC. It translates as CSVEGGPNSYEQYF.